The clone carrying this T cell receptor beta chain showed up just a few times. No antigen is known for it. TCRdb itself ran the reads through MiXCR, one entry per CDR3 protein. The data show roughly 990,000 distinct CDR3 sequences, around 29% seen once. This sample was taken from a study of T cell repertoires in cytomegalovirus infection. Study-level results: The response measured ex vivo was dominated by TCR beta clonotypes (HLA-C-restricted and CMV-specific).

This clonotype originated in a human donor in good health (CMV status not recorded). Some clones in this sample may be carry-over from other donors' samples. Sequences were derived from cultured CD8+ T cells from PBMCs, sampled from culture after CMV antigen stimulation.

Written as DNA, the CDR3 is TGTGCCAGCAGTTACCGGGACAGTCATACTTTTACCTACGAGCAGTACGTC. The encoded protein is CASSYRDSHTFTYEQYV. The chain links TRBV6-5 to TRBJ2-7; 7 bases fit TRBD1. The CDR3 covers 17 residues. V was pared by 2 bases and J by 2 bases, with 12 bases of the junction left unmatched. Germline V lookup: CDR1 MNHEY, CDR2 SVGAGI.